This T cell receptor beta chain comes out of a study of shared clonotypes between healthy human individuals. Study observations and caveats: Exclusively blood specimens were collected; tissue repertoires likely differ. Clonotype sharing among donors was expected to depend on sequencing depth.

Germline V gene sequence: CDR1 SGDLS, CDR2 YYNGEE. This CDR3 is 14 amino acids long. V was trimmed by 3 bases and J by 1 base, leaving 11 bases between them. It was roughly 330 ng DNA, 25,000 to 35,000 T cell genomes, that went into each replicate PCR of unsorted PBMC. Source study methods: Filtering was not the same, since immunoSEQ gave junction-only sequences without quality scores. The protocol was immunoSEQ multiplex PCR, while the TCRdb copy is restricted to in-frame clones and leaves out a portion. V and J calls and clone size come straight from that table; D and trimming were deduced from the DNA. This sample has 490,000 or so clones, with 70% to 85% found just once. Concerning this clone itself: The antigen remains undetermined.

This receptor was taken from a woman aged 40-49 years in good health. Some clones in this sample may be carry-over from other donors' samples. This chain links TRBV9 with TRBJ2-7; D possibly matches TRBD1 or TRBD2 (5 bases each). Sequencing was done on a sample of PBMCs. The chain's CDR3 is CASSADSGSYEQYF. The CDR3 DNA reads TGTGCCAGCAGCGCCGACAGCGGTTCCTACGAGCAGTACTTC.